The sequence of this T cell receptor (beta chain) was determined in a study of metastatic and nonmetastatic thyroid tumors. Study summary: Repertoire data that came from the blood and tumor or nodule tissue of malignant and benign thyroid patients were compared.

All patients were untreated before thyroid surgery. Study conclusions and caveats: Reported TCR beta diversity, measured in blood and tumor, was significantly higher for malignant thyroid tumors than for benign nodules.

A remark on this clone: What it binds is not known.

As originally analysed: Building a distant-metastasis classifier for papillary thyroid cancer drew on CDR3 differences across clinicopathological groups. TCRdb reprocessed the PCR reads using MiXCR. Clone size and V and J calls follow TCRdb, not the original study. The data contain 45,000 to 50,000 clones, 20% to 25% of them singletons. The V gene end was trimmed by 2 bases and the J gene end by 5 bases; junction bases not matched to a gene: 2. From germline, CDR1 is MNHEY and CDR2 SVGEGT. The CDR3 is 15 amino acids. Sequenced: blood. V usage is TRBV6-2 or TRBV6-3 and J usage is TRBJ2-7, with TRBD2 identical over 14 bases. The sequence was collected from a male donor with papillary thyroid cancer or a benign thyroid nodule (not recorded which). Some clones in this sample may be carry-over from other donors' samples. The CDR3 region is CASSYGTSGSDEQYF. The CDR3 DNA reads TGTGCCAGCAGTTACGGGACTAGCGGGAGCGACGAGCAGTACTTC.